The clone carrying this T cell receptor (beta chain) turned up a few times. As yet, its antigen is unknown. The germline V gene has CDR1 DFQATT and CDR2 SNEGSKA (reference sequence). Trimming stripped 4 bases from V and 6 bases from J, with 8 bases between. The CDR3 is 11 residues long. The data were obtained in a study of T-cell memory formation after mild COVID-19. Study details: The study found TCR clusters largely donor specific. Study results and limitations: Those CD4+ clones that contracted were mainly in CM and EM (CD8+ ones in EMRA). Balance between CD4 and CD8 was seen in clones contracting day 15 to 85, and a CD4+ lean was seen in later expanders.

One entry per CDR3 protein, called by TCRdb with MiXCR from the 5' RACE reads. The sample carries about 410,000 distinct CDR3 sequences, 23% recorded once. This chain links TRBV20-1 with TRBJ2-3; tentative D call: TRBD2 (6 bases). The sequence came from an adult woman who had mild COVID-19 (a few samples of this study predate the infection). Cell type and time point are not known. Sequencing was done on a sample of PBMCs or a T cell subset sorted from them (not recorded which). The CDR3, as DNA: TGCAGTGCTACTCGGGGGGATACGCAGTATTTT. It yields the protein CSATRGDTQYF.